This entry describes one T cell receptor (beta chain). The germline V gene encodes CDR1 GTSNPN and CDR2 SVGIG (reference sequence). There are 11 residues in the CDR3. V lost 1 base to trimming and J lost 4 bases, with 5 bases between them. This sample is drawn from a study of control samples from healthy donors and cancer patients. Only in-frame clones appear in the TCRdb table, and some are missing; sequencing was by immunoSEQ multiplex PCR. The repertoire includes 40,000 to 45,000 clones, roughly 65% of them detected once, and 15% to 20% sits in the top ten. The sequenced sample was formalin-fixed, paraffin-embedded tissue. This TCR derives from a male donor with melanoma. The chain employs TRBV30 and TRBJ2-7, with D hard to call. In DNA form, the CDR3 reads TGTGCCTGGAGTGGCCGGTACGAGCAGTACTTC. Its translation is CAWSGRYEQYF.